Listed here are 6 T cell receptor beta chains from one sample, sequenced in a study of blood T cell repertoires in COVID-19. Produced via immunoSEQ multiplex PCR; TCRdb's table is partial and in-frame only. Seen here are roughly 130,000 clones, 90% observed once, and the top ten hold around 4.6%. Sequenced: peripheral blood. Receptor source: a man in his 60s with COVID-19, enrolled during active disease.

The CDR3 is CASSQTSGRRNTGELFF. CDR3 in DNA: TGTGCCAGCAGCCAGACTAGCGGGAGGCGGAACACCGGGGAGCTGTTTTTT. V and J are TRBV11-3 and TRBJ2-2; 13 bases align to TRBD2. Per the germline V gene, CDR1 is SGHNT and CDR2 is YENEEA. The trim removed 5 bases at V and 1 base at J, leaving 4 bases unmatched. This CDR3 contains 17 residues.

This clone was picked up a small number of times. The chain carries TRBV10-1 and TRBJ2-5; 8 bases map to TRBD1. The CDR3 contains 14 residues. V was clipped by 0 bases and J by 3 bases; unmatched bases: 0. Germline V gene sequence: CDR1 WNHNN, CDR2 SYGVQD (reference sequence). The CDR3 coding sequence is TGCGCCAGCAGTGAGTCGGACAGGGAAGAGACCCAGTACTTC. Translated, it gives CASSESDREETQYF.

The CDR3 loop reads CASSLGSYGEAFF. The CDR3 DNA is TGTGCCAGCAGCCTAGGATCCTACGGGGAAGCTTTCTTT. The gene calls are TRBV2 and TRBJ1-1, with D unclear. V lost 6 bases to trimming and J lost 8 bases, with 16 bases between them. Germline CDR1 and CDR2: SNHLY and FYNNEI. The CDR3 loop spans 13 amino acids.

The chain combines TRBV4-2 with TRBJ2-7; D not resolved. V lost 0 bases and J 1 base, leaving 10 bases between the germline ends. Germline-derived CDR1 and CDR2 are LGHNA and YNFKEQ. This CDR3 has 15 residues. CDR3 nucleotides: TGTGCCAGCAGCCAAGACGGTAGAATTTCCTACGAGCAGTACTTC. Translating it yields CASSQDGRISYEQYF.

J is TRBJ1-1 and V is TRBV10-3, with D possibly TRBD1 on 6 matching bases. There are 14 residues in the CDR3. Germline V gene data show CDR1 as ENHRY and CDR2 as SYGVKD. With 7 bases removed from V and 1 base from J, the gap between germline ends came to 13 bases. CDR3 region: CAINRDNQNTEAFF. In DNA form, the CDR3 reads TGTGCCATCAACCGGGACAACCAGAACACTGAAGCTTTCTTT.

The CDR3 DNA reads TGTGCCATCAGTGAGTCGGGGACACCTAACAATGAGCAGTTCTTC. Protein sequence: CAISESGTPNNEQFF. The rearrangement uses TRBV10-3 and TRBJ2-1; TRBD1 might be the D (6 bases). Trimming pared 0 bases from V and 5 bases from J, leaving 11 bases between. The germline V gene has CDR1 ENHRY and CDR2 SYGVKD. This CDR3 spans 15 amino acids.